A single T cell receptor beta chain is shown here with its context. Its antigen is not known. This entry is derived from a study of T-cell memory formation after mild COVID-19. Study observations and caveats: Later expanders leaned CD4+, whereas clones that contracted between day 15 and 85 were balanced CD4/CD8. Shrinking CD4+ clones resided mostly in CM and EM, and CD8+ ones in EMRA.

The CDR3 spans 15 residues. Trimming took off 4 bases at V and 4 bases at J, with 17 bases between the two ends. The germline CDR1 and CDR2 sequences are SGHVS and FNYEAQ. One entry per CDR3 protein results from TCRdb running MiXCR on the 5' RACE reads. The profile covers about 430,000 distinct CDR3 sequences, with roughly 18% appearing a single time and 20% to 25% taken by the ten largest. The rearrangement uses TRBV7-6 and TRBJ2-7; TRBD2 might be the D (7 bases). The TCR sequence derives from a young man who had mild COVID-19 (a few samples of this study predate the infection). Cell type and time point are not known. Sequencing used PBMCs or a T cell subset sorted from them (not recorded which). Here the CDR3 reads CASSSYGGPVYEQYV. The CDR3 DNA is TGTGCCAGCAGCTCCTACGGGGGGCCGGTGTACGAGCAGTACGTC.